A selection of T cell receptor beta chains follows, all from one sample in a study of cytomegalovirus exposure and HLA in healthy donors. TCRdb's table, derived via immunoSEQ multiplex PCR, lists solely in-frame clones and lacks some. The table lists roughly 180,000 clones, about 68% of them singletons. The sequenced material came from PBMCs. The source is a female donor in good health and CMV-seronegative. Each CDR3 is given with its conserved first and last residue. A D gene is named only where the DNA matches it firmly. Clone sizes are given selectively: once, few, many, or a class where the clone is expanded.

TRBJ1-3	-	TRBV5-4	TRBD1	CASSTDRVRNTIYF
TRBJ1-4	-	TRBV7-2	-	CASSSPGKGEKLFF
TRBJ2-5	-	TRBV14	-	CASRERGSSETQYF
TRBJ1-2	-	TRBV6-5	TRBD1	CASSADRDYGYTF
TRBJ2-7	-	TRBV19	TRBD2	CASRRLAGDYEQYF
TRBJ2-7	few	TRBV19	TRBD2	CASSIGGSKYEQYF
TRBJ2-2	-	TRBV4-3	TRBD2	CASSQEQAGALNTGELFF
TRBJ2-1	-	TRBV7-8	TRBD2	CASTGLADHNEQFF
TRBJ2-7	-	TRBV5-4	-	CASTDPSVSYEQYF
TRBJ2-3	once	TRBV9	-	CASSVRGGASTDTQYF
TRBJ2-1	-	TRBV18	-	CASSPRERSYNEQFF
TRBJ1-3	few	TRBV19	TRBD1	CASRGQANSGNTIYF
TRBJ1-5	-	TRBV19	-	CASREDYGSNQPQHF
TRBJ2-3	-	TRBV9	-	CASSVGGQSKDTQYF
TRBJ2-2	-	TRBV6-5	-	CASSYTGLGELFF